This TCR beta chain was captured in a study of T-cell reconstitution after alpha-beta-depleted transplantation in children. Findings of the study overall: Newly generated T cells supplied most T-cell counts and diversity one year post-transplant. By about two months after transplant, alpha-beta T cells reportedly arose from several hundred graft clones that had expanded. The study traced high day-60 TCRbeta diversity in some patients to surviving recipient T cells and thymic progenitors.

Unique molecular identifiers were incorporated during preparation of the TCRbeta library. TCRdb independently ran MiXCR on the PCR reads; one entry per CDR3 protein. Of some 600,000 distinct CDR3 sequences listed, over 10% are singletons. This clonotype was counted at least ten times. The antigen is unknown. J gave up 0 bases and V 3 bases, and 11 bases lay outside the gene matches. The germline V gene encodes CDR1 SGHAT and CDR2 FQDESV (reference sequence). This CDR3 region has 19 residues. The sample in question was PBMCs, mostly from graft donor cells, obtained 360 days after TCRalphabeta/CD19-depleted stem cell transplant. The gene calls are TRBV11-1 and TRBJ2-1; 10 bases align to TRBD2. This TCR derives from a male patient aged 10-17 years who had a stem cell transplant for acute myeloid leukemia, so the T cells may come from the graft donor. The CDR3 protein is CASSFDLAGDLLSYNEQFF. Here the CDR3 DNA reads TGTGCCAGCAGCTTTGACCTAGCGGGAGACCTCCTCTCCTACAATGAGCAGTTCTTC.